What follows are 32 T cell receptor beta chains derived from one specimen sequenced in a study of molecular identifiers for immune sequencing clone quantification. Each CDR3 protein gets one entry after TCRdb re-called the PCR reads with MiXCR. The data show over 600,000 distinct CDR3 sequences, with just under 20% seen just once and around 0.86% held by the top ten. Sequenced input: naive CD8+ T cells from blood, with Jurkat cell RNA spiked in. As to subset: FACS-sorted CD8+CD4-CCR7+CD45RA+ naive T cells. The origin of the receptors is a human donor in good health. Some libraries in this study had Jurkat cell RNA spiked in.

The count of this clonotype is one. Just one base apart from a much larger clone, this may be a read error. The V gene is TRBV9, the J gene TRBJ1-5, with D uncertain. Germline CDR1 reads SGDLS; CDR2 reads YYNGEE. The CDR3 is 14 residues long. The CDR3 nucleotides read TGTGCCGGCAGCGTTTCCGATTTTAATCAGCCCCAGCATTTT. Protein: CAGSVSDFNQPQHF.

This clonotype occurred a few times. CDR3 sequence: CASSESRGGEQYF. CDR3 DNA: TGCGCCAGCAGTGAGTCTCGGGGCGGCGAGCAGTACTTC. The rearrangement links TRBV10-1 to TRBJ2-7, with D tentatively TRBD1 or TRBD2 (5 bases each). The germline V gene encodes CDR1 WNHNN and CDR2 SYGVQD (reference sequence). CDR3 size: 13 residues. Trimming shortened V by 0 bases and J by 6 bases, and 9 bases separated the two germline ends.

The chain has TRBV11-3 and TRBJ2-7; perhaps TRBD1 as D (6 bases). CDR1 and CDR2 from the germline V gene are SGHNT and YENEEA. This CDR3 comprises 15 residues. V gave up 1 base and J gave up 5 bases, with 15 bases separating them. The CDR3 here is CASSLGTRGEDEQYF. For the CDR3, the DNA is TGTGCCAGCAGCTTAGGAACCAGGGGTGAGGACGAGCAGTACTTC.

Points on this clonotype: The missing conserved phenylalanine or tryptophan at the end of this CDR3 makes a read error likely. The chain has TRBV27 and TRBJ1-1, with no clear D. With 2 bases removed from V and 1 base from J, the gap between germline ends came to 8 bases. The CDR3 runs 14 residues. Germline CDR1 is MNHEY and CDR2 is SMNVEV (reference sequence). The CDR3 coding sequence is TGTGCCAGCAGTTTACTTGGACCGAACACTGAAGCTTTCTCT. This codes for CASSLLGPNTEAFS.

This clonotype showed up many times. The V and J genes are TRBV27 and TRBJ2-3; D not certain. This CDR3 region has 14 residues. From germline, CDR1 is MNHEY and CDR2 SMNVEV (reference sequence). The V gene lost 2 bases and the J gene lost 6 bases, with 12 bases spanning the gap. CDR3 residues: CASSLSHLSDTQYF. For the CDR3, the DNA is TGTGCCAGCAGTTTAAGCCACCTTTCTGATACGCAGTATTTT.

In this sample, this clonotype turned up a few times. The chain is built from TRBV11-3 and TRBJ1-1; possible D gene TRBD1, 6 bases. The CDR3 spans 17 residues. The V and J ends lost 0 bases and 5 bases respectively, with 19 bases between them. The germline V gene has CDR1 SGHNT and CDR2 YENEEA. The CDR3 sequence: CASSLDLRARGGTEAFF. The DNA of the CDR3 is TGTGCCAGCAGCTTAGATCTAAGGGCCCGAGGGGGGACTGAAGCTTTCTTT. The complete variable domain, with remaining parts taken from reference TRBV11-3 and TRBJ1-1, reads EAGVVQSPRYKIIEKKQPVAFWCNPISGHNTLYWYLQNLGQGPELLIRYENEEAVDDSQLPKDRFSAERLKGVDSTLKIQPAELGDSAVYLCASSLDLRARGGTEAFFGQGTRLTVV.

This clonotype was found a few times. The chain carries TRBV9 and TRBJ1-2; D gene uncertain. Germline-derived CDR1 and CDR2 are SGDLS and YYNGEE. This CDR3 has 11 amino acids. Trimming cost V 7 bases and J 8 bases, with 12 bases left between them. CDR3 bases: TGTGCCAGCCCTCCTCTTGGGGGCTACACCTTC. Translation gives CASPPLGGYTF. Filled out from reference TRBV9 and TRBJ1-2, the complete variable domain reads DSGVTQTPKHLITATGQRVTLRCSPRSGDLSVYWYQQSLDQGLQFLIQYYNGEERAKGNILERFSAQQFPDLHSELNLSSLELGDSALYFCASPPLGGYTFGSGTRLTVV.

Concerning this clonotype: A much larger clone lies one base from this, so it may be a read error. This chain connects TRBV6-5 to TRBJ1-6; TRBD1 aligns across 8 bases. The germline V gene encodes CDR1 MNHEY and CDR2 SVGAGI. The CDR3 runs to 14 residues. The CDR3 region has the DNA TGTGCCAGCAGTTCGGACAGGGCGGGATCACCCCTCCGCTTT. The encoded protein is CASSSDRAGSPLRF.

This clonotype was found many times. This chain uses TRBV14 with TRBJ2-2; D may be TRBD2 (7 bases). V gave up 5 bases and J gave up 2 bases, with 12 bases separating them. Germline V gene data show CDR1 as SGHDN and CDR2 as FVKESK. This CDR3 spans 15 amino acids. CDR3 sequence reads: CASSSGTHNTGELFF. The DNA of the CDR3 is TGTGCCAGCAGCAGCGGGACACACAACACCGGGGAGCTGTTTTTT. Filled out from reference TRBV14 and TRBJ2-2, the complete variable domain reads EAGVTQFPSHSVIEKGQTVTLRCDPISGHDNLYWYRRVMGKEIKFLLHFVKESKQDESGMPNNRFLAERTGGTYSTLKVQPAELEDSGVYFCASSSGTHNTGELFFGEGSRLTVL.

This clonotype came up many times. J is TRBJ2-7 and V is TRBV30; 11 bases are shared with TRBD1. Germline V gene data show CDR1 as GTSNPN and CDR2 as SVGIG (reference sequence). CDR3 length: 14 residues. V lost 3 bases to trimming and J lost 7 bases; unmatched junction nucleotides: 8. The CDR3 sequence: CAWSSQDRGHEQYF. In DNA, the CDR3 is TGTGCCTGGAGCTCGCAGGACAGGGGGCATGAGCAGTACTTC.

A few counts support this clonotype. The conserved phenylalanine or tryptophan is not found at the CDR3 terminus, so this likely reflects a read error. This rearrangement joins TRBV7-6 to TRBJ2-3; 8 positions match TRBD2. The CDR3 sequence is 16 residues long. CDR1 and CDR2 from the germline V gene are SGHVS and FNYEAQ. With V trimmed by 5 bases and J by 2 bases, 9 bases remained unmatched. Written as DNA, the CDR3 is TGTGCCAGCAGCCATTTCGTAGCGGGACTCACAGATACGCAGTATTTA. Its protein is CASSHFVAGLTDTQYL.

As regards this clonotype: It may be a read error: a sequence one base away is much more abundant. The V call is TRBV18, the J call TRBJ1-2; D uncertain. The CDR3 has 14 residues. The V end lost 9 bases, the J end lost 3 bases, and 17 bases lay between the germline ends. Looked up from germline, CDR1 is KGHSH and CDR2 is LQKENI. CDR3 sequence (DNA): TGTGCCAGTAGACCGGGGAACCTAGACTATGGCTACACCTTC. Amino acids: CASRPGNLDYGYTF.

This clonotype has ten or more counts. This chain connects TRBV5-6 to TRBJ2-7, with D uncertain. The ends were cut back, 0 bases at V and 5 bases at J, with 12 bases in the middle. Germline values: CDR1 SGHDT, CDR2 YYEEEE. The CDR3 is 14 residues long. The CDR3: CASSLDILPDEQYF. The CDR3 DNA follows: TGTGCCAGCAGCTTGGACATCTTACCCGACGAGCAGTACTTC. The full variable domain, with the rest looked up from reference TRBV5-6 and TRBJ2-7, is DAGVTQSPTHLIKTRGQQVTLRCSPKSGHDTVSWYQQALGQGPQFIFQYYEEEERQRGNFPDRFSGHQFPNYSSELNVNALLLGDSALYLCASSLDILPDEQYFGPGTRLTVT.

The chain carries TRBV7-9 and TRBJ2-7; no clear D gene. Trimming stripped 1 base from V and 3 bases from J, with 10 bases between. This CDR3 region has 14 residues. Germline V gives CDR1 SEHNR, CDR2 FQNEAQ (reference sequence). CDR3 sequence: CASSLDYIHYEQYF. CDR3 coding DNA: TGTGCCAGCAGCTTAGACTACATTCACTACGAGCAGTACTTC.

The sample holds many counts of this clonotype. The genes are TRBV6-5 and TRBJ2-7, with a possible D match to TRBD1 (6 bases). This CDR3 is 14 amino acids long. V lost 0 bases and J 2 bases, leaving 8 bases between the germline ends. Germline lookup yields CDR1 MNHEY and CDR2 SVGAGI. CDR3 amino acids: CASSYSWGPYEQYF. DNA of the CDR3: TGTGCCAGCAGTTACTCGTGGGGGCCCTACGAGCAGTACTTC.

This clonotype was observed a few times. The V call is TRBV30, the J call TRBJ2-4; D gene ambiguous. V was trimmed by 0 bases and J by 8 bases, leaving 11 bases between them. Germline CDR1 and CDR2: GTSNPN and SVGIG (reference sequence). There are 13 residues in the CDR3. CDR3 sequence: CAWSVESQDIQYF. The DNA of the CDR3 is TGTGCCTGGAGTGTAGAGTCCCAAGACATTCAGTACTTC.

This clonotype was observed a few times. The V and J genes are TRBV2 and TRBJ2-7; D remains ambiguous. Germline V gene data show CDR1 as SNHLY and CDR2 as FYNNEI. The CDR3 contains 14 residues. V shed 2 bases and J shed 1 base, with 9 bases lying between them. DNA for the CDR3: TGTGCCAGCAGTGAAAGACAATATTCCTACGAGCAGTACTTC. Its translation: CASSERQYSYEQYF.

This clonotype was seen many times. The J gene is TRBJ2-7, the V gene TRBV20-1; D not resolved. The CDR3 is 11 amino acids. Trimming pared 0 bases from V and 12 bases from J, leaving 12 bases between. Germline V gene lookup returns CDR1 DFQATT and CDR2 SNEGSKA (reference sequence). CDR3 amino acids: CSARDLGVGYF. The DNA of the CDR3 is TGCAGTGCTAGAGATCTTGGGGTTGGGTACTTC.

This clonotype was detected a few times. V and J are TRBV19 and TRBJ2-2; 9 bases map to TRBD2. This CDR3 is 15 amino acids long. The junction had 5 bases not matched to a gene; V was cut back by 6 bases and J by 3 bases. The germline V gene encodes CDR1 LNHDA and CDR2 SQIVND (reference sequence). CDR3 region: CASRSGGRDTGELFF. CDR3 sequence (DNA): TGTGCCAGTAGGAGCGGGGGGCGGGACACCGGGGAGCTGTTTTTT.

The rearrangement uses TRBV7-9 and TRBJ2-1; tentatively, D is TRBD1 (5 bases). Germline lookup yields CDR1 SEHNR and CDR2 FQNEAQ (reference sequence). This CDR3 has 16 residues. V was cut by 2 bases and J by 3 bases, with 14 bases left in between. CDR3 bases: TGTGCCAGCAGCTTACTGCAGGGAACCTTCTACAATGAGCAGTTCTTC. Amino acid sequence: CASSLLQGTFYNEQFF.

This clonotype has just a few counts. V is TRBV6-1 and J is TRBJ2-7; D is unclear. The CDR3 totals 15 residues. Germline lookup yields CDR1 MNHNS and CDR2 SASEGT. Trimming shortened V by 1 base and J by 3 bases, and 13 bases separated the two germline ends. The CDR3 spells CASSEEGTENYEQYF. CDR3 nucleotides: TGTGCCAGCAGTGAAGAAGGCACGGAGAACTACGAGCAGTACTTC.

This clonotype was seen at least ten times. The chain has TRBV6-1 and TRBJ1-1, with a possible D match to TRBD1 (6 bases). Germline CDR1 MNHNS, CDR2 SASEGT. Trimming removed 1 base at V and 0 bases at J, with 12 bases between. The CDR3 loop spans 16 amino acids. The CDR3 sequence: CASSEDHRVMNTEAFF. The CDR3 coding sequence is TGTGCCAGCAGTGAAGATCACAGGGTTATGAACACTGAAGCTTTCTTT.

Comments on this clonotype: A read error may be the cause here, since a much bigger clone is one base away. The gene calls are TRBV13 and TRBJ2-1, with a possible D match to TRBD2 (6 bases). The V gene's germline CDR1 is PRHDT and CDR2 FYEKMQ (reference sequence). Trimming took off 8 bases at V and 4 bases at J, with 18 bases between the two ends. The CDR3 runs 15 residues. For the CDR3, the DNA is TGTGCCAGCGGCAAAGGACCTAGCGAGTACAATGAGCAGTTCTTC. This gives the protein CASGKGPSEYNEQFF.

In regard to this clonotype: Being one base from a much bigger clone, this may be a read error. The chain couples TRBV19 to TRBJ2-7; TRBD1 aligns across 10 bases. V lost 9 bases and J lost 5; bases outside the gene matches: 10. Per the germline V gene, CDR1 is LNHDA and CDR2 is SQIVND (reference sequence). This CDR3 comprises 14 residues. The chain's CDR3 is CASTSRQGADEQYF. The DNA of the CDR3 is TGTGCCAGCACCAGCAGACAGGGGGCTGACGAGCAGTACTTC.

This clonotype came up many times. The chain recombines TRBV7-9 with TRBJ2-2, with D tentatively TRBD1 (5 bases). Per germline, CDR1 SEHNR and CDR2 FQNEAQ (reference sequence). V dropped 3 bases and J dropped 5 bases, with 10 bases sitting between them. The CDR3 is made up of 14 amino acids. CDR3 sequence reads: CASSFTAGTGELFF. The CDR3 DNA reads TGTGCCAGCAGCTTTACGGCAGGGACCGGGGAGCTGTTTTTT. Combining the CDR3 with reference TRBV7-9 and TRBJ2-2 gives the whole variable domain DTGVSQNPRHKITKRGQNVTFRCDPISEHNRLYWYRQTLGQGPEFLTYFQNEAQLEKSRLLSDRFSAERPKGSFSTLEIQRTEQGDSAMYLCASSFTAGTGELFFGEGSRLTVL.

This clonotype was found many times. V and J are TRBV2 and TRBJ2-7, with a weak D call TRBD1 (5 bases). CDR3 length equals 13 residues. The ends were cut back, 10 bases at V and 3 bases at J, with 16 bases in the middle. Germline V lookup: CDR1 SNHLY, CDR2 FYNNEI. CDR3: CATAGQGDYEQYF. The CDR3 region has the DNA TGTGCCACCGCCGGGCAGGGTGACTACGAGCAGTACTTC.

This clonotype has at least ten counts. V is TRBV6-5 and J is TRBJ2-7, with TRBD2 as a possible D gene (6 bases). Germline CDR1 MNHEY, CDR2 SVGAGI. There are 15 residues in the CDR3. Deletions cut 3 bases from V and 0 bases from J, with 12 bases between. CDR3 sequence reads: CASSYGGSPSYEQYF. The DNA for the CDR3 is TGTGCCAGCAGTTATGGAGGGTCTCCCTCCTACGAGCAGTACTTC.

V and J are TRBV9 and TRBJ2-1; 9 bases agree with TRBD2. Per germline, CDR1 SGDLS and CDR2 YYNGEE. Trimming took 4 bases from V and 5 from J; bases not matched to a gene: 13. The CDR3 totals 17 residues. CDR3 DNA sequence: TGTGCCAGCAGCCCTAGCCTGGCGGGACTAGCCGACAATGAGCAGTTCTTC. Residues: CASSPSLAGLADNEQFF.

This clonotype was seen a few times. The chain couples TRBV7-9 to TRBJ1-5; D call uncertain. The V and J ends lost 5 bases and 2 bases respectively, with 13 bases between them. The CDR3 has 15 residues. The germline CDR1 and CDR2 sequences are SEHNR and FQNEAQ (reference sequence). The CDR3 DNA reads TGTGCCAGCAGCGACGGACCTAGCGGCAATCAGCCCCAGCATTTT. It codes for CASSDGPSGNQPQHF.

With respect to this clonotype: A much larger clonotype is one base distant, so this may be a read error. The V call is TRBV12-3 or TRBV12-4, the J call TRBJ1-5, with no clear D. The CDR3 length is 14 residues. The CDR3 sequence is CASSVSYRDQPRHF. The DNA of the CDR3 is TGTGCCAGCTCAGTTTCTTACCGAGATCAGCCCCGGCATTTT.

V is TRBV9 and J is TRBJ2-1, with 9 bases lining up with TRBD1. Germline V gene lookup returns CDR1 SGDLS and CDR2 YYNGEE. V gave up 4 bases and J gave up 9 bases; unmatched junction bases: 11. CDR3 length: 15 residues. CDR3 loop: CASSLGTGSVGEQFF. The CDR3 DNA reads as TGTGCCAGCAGCCTAGGGACAGGGTCCGTGGGTGAGCAGTTCTTC.

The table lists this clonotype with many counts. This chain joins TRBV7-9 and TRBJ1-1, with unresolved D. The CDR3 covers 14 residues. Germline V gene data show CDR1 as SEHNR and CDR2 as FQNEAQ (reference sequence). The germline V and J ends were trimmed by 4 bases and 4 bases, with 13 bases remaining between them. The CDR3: CASSSSSRTTEAFF. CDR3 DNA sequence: TGTGCCAGCAGCTCCTCTAGCAGAACCACTGAAGCTTTCTTT.